The clone carrying this T cell receptor (beta chain) came up many times. Amplified TCR beta CDR3 regions came from RNA transcripts. An initial round of RT-PCR targeting the TCR CDR3 relied on the HTBI primer set. TCRdb re-analysed the multiplex PCR reads in MiXCR, keeping a single row per CDR3 protein. The table lists a few hundred thousand distinct CDR3 sequences, approximately 15% of them singletons. The sample comes from a study of T cells in Graves' hyperthyroidism and ophthalmopathy. Ophthalmopathy patients showed a Clinical Activity Score of at least 3, NOSPECS grade of at least 4 and duration under 3 months. Germline trimming cut 5 bases from V and 5 bases from J; bases unmatched to any gene: 7. This CDR3 is built from 14 residues. Germline assignment: CDR1 SGHTA and CDR2 FQGNSA.

This chain uses TRBV7-2 with TRBJ2-5; TRBD2 agrees at 8 bases. The clonotype was recovered from a woman in her 40s with Graves' ophthalmopathy. Sequenced sample: blood. Here the CDR3 reads CASSSGGAGETQYF. The CDR3 DNA follows: TGTGCCAGCAGCAGCGGGGGCGCAGGGGAGACCCAGTACTTC.